This T cell receptor beta chain was sequenced during a study of cytomegalovirus exposure and HLA in healthy donors. Overall study results and limits: A later analysis showed TCR association rates differing by HLA locus, peaking at DRB1 and lowest at HLA-C. Common viral pathogens were later found to be apparently linked to several of the most significant clusters. In a later analysis, TCR beta V- and J-gene trimming showed a link to a missense DCLRE1C variant. Presence/absence analysis assumed near-uniform sequencing depth across donors.

Germline assignment: CDR1 SQVTM and CDR2 ANQGSEA. The CDR3 runs 17 residues. V lost 3 bases, J lost 4 bases, and 19 bases lay in between. PCR amplification relied on 60 Vbeta primers (plus 13 Jbeta primers). TCRdb's table, derived via immunoSEQ multiplex PCR, lists solely in-frame clones and lacks some. The sample has some 210,000 clones; 87% are singletons. A note on this clone: Its antigen is currently unknown.

The sequenced sample was PBMCs. The receptor comes from a man in his thirties or forties in good health and CMV-seronegative. V is TRBV29-1 and J is TRBJ2-6, with D maybe TRBD2 (5 bases). Here the CDR3 reads CSVDNDRGSAGANVLTF. The CDR3 DNA reads as TGCAGCGTTGATAACGATCGGGGTTCTGCCGGGGCCAACGTCCTGACTTTC.